This is a list of T cell receptor beta chains from one sample in a study of response to subunit inactivated influenza vaccine. TCRdb reanalysed the RT-PCR reads using MiXCR and keeps one entry per CDR3 protein. Seen here are approximately 680,000 distinct CDR3 sequences, around 14% observed once, and the top ten hold around a tenth. This specimen was PBMCs from blood, taken less than 13 days after vaccination. The receptors were gathered from a man in his forties or fifties who received an inactivated influenza vaccine. Both conserved end residues are part of each CDR3. The order of the fields is CDR3 DNA, CDR3 protein, D gene, clone size, V gene, J gene. D genes are given only for firm matches. For some rows the clone size is stated as once, few or many, or as a class when expanded; others skip it.

CDR3nt: TGCAGCGTTGTTGGGCGACTCTCCTACAATGAGCAGTTCTTC; CDR3aa: CSVVGRLSYNEQFF; d_gene: .; abundance: few; v_gene: TRBV29-1; j_gene: TRBJ2-1
CDR3nt: TGTGCCAGCAGCTTAGTTGGGGGTTGGGAGCAGTACTTC; CDR3aa: CASSLVGGWEQYF; d_gene: .; abundance: many; v_gene: TRBV7-2; j_gene: TRBJ2-7
CDR3nt: TGTGCCATCAGCCGTGACAGGGGCGCTGGCGGGGAGCTGTTTTTT; CDR3aa: CAISRDRGAGGELFF; d_gene: TRBD1; abundance: .; v_gene: TRBV10-3; j_gene: TRBJ2-2
CDR3nt: TGTGCCTGGAGCGAGACTAGCGGGAGATTTAATGAGCAGTTCTTC; CDR3aa: CAWSETSGRFNEQFF; d_gene: TRBD2; abundance: .; v_gene: TRBV30; j_gene: TRBJ2-1
CDR3nt: TGTGCCAGCAGTCAAGGGTGGTGGGTGAGCACAGATACGCAGTATTTT; CDR3aa: CASSQGWWVSTDTQYF; d_gene: .; abundance: few; v_gene: TRBV12-3/TRBV12-4; j_gene: TRBJ2-3
CDR3nt: TGTGCCAGCAGTCCCGCCGAAGGGAGTGAGCAGTTCTTC; CDR3aa: CASSPAEGSEQFF; d_gene: .; abundance: many; v_gene: TRBV6-2/TRBV6-3; j_gene: TRBJ2-1
CDR3nt: TGTGCCTGGAGCAGGGGGCTAAGTACGCAGTATTTT; CDR3aa: CAWSRGLSTQYF; d_gene: TRBD1; abundance: .; v_gene: TRBV30; j_gene: TRBJ2-3
CDR3nt: TGTGCCAGCAGCCAAGAAGGGACCGGAAAACTGTTTTTT; CDR3aa: CASSQEGTGKLFF; d_gene: .; abundance: .; v_gene: TRBV4-2; j_gene: TRBJ1-4
CDR3nt: TGTGCCAGCACGACAGGCTATGAAGATACGCAGTATTTT; CDR3aa: CASTTGYEDTQYF; d_gene: .; abundance: many; v_gene: TRBV18; j_gene: TRBJ2-3
CDR3nt: TGCAGTCCCCACCGGGGGGTTGGGTATGGCTACACCTTC; CDR3aa: CSPHRGVGYGYTF; d_gene: .; abundance: few; v_gene: TRBV20-1; j_gene: TRBJ1-2
CDR3nt: .; CDR3aa: CASRSRWGQGAQGYTF; d_gene: .; abundance: .; v_gene: TRBV21-1; j_gene: TRBJ1-2
CDR3nt: TGTGCCAGCAGTGATTCACCGGGACATGTCTCCTACGAGCAGTACTTC; CDR3aa: CASSDSPGHVSYEQYF; d_gene: .; abundance: .; v_gene: TRBV25-1; j_gene: TRBJ2-7
CDR3nt: TGTGCCTGGACCCGGGTAGGGATCCAAGAGACCCAGTACTTC; CDR3aa: CAWTRVGIQETQYF; d_gene: .; abundance: .; v_gene: TRBV30; j_gene: TRBJ2-5
CDR3nt: TGCGCCAGCAGCCAACTTCTAGCGGGGGGGAGGAATGAGCAGTTCTTC; CDR3aa: CASSQLLAGGRNEQFF; d_gene: TRBD2; abundance: .; v_gene: TRBV4-1; j_gene: TRBJ2-1
CDR3nt: TGTGCCACCAGCAGGATCTCTAGCGGGGGGATCGCGAACACCGGGGAGCTGTTTTTT; CDR3aa: CATSRISSGGIANTGELFF; d_gene: TRBD2; abundance: many; v_gene: TRBV15; j_gene: TRBJ2-2
CDR3nt: TGTGCCAGCAGCCAAGACCCAGGACAGAGTCACGAGCAGTACTTC; CDR3aa: CASSQDPGQSHEQYF; d_gene: .; abundance: few; v_gene: TRBV4-2; j_gene: TRBJ2-7
CDR3nt: TGTGCCACCAGTGATACGGCTACGCAGTATTTT; CDR3aa: CATSDTATQYF; d_gene: .; abundance: .; v_gene: TRBV24-1; j_gene: TRBJ2-3
CDR3nt: TGTGCCAGCAGCTTAATAGGGGGCGGATCGGAGACCCAGTACTTC; CDR3aa: CASSLIGGGSETQYF; d_gene: TRBD1; abundance: few; v_gene: TRBV7-3; j_gene: TRBJ2-5
CDR3nt: TGCAGCGTTCTTCAACGCATGAACACTGAAGCTTTCTTT; CDR3aa: CSVLQRMNTEAFF; d_gene: .; abundance: few; v_gene: TRBV29-1; j_gene: TRBJ1-1
CDR3nt: TGCAGCGTTGAGCGGGGGGTTGGAGATACGCAGTATTTT; CDR3aa: CSVERGVGDTQYF; d_gene: TRBD2; abundance: few; v_gene: TRBV29-1; j_gene: TRBJ2-3
CDR3nt: TGCGCCAGCAGCTTTGATGCCGGGACAGGGTCGATGGCTGAGCAGTTCTTC; CDR3aa: CASSFDAGTGSMAEQFF; d_gene: TRBD1; abundance: few; v_gene: TRBV5-1; j_gene: TRBJ2-1
CDR3nt: TGTGCCAGCAGTCCCAACGGGCGGGAGGCCCTGGTGGATGAGCAGTTCTTC; CDR3aa: CASSPNGREALVDEQFF; d_gene: TRBD2; abundance: few; v_gene: TRBV6-1; j_gene: TRBJ2-1
CDR3nt: TGTGCCAGCAGTTTTTACCTAGCGGGAGGGTATTCGTCGGCCAAAAACATTCAGTACTTC; CDR3aa: CASSFYLAGGYSSAKNIQYF; d_gene: TRBD2; abundance: .; v_gene: TRBV28; j_gene: TRBJ2-4
CDR3nt: TGCAGTGCTAGGGCCACCCTACGCAATCAGCCCCAGCATTTT; CDR3aa: CSARATLRNQPQHF; d_gene: .; abundance: few; v_gene: TRBV20-1; j_gene: TRBJ1-5
CDR3nt: TGTGCCAGCAGTTGGGGCCCCGGGGTCTCCTACGAGCAGTACTTC; CDR3aa: CASSWGPGVSYEQYF; d_gene: .; abundance: many; v_gene: TRBV12-3/TRBV12-4; j_gene: TRBJ2-7
CDR3nt: TGTGCCAGCAGCCTAACAAGGACAGGGCTTTTTGGGGCCAACGTCCTGACTTTC; CDR3aa: CASSLTRTGLFGANVLTF; d_gene: TRBD1; abundance: few; v_gene: TRBV14; j_gene: TRBJ2-6
CDR3nt: TGTGCCAGCAGCTTGGGGACAGGGGACAACACCGGGGAGCTGTTTTTT; CDR3aa: CASSLGTGDNTGELFF; d_gene: TRBD1; abundance: few; v_gene: TRBV7-9; j_gene: TRBJ2-2
CDR3nt: TGTGCCAGCGGAGGACTAGCGGGATTGTCAAATGAGCAGTTCTTC; CDR3aa: CASGGLAGLSNEQFF; d_gene: TRBD2; abundance: few; v_gene: TRBV27; j_gene: TRBJ2-1
CDR3nt: TGTGCCAGCAGCTTAGAACTACTTAAAGAGACCCAGTACTTC; CDR3aa: CASSLELLKETQYF; d_gene: .; abundance: many; v_gene: TRBV7-9; j_gene: TRBJ2-5
CDR3nt: TGTGCCAGCAGTGATGACCGAAACGAGCAGTACTTC; CDR3aa: CASSDDRNEQYF; d_gene: .; abundance: .; v_gene: TRBV2; j_gene: TRBJ2-7
CDR3nt: TGTGCCAGCAGTTACTCCCACACTTCGTCCGAGCAGTACTTC; CDR3aa: CASSYSHTSSEQYF; d_gene: .; abundance: .; v_gene: TRBV6-5; j_gene: TRBJ2-7
CDR3nt: TGTGCCAGCAGTCACGTTCGGGGCGGAGGTACTGAAGCTTTCTTT; CDR3aa: CASSHVRGGGTEAFF; d_gene: .; abundance: .; v_gene: TRBV27; j_gene: TRBJ1-1
CDR3nt: TGCAGTGCAACGAGGAATAACTACAATGAGCAGTTCTTC; CDR3aa: CSATRNNYNEQFF; d_gene: .; abundance: .; v_gene: TRBV20-1; j_gene: TRBJ2-1
CDR3nt: TGTGCCAGCAGTGACCCTCCAGGGGGAACCTACGAGCAGTACTTC; CDR3aa: CASSDPPGGTYEQYF; d_gene: TRBD1; abundance: few; v_gene: TRBV6-1; j_gene: TRBJ2-7
CDR3nt: TGCGCCAGCAGCTTGGTGGGACAGGGCGGGGAGACCCAGTACTTC; CDR3aa: CASSLVGQGGETQYF; d_gene: TRBD1; abundance: few; v_gene: TRBV5-1; j_gene: TRBJ2-5
CDR3nt: TGTGCCAGCAGCCCCGGCCTATTCGGGTACGAGCAGTACTTC; CDR3aa: CASSPGLFGYEQYF; d_gene: .; abundance: .; v_gene: TRBV7-9; j_gene: TRBJ2-7
CDR3nt: TGTGCCACCAGCAGAGGGGGTGTCGGGGGGGGCAATGAGCAGTTCTTC; CDR3aa: CATSRGGVGGGNEQFF; d_gene: TRBD2; abundance: few; v_gene: TRBV15; j_gene: TRBJ2-1
CDR3nt: TGCGCCAGCAGCTTGGATCCGGTAAGAACCTACAATGAGCAGTTCTTC; CDR3aa: CASSLDPVRTYNEQFF; d_gene: .; abundance: .; v_gene: TRBV5-1; j_gene: TRBJ2-1
CDR3nt: TGTGCCAGCAGCTTAGTTCCCCCTCTGACTAGCGGGAGGGCCGTTTACGAGCAGTACTTC; CDR3aa: CASSLVPPLTSGRAVYEQYF; d_gene: TRBD2; abundance: .; v_gene: TRBV11-2; j_gene: TRBJ2-7
CDR3nt: TGTGCCAGCAGCCGTTTGGGTCGGGAGACCCAGTACTTC; CDR3aa: CASSRLGRETQYF; d_gene: .; abundance: few; v_gene: TRBV3-1; j_gene: TRBJ2-5
CDR3nt: TGTGCCAGCAGAAGGGGGTACGGAACCTACGAGCAGTACTTC; CDR3aa: CASRRGYGTYEQYF; d_gene: .; abundance: .; v_gene: TRBV27; j_gene: TRBJ2-7
CDR3nt: TGTGCCAGCAGCCAGACAGGGAGTAGTCAGCCCCAGCATTTT; CDR3aa: CASSQTGSSQPQHF; d_gene: TRBD1; abundance: .; v_gene: TRBV3-1; j_gene: TRBJ1-5
CDR3nt: TGCGCCAGCAGCCAAGGCCCCAGATTAGCGGGGGCGAACACCGGGGAGCTGTTTTTT; CDR3aa: CASSQGPRLAGANTGELFF; d_gene: TRBD2; abundance: few; v_gene: TRBV4-1; j_gene: TRBJ2-2
CDR3nt: TGTGCCAGCAGCTCTCGACAGGGCAGGGTCGCCATATATTTT; CDR3aa: CASSSRQGRVAIYF; d_gene: TRBD1; abundance: few; v_gene: TRBV7-2; j_gene: TRBJ1-3
CDR3nt: TGTGCCAGCAGCTTAAGTGGGGCCGCCCCGGTGCCCCAGCATTTT; CDR3aa: CASSLSGAAPVPQHF; d_gene: .; abundance: few; v_gene: TRBV7-2; j_gene: TRBJ1-5
CDR3nt: TGTGCCAGCAGTTTAAATTGGGCTAGCACAGATACGCAGTATTTT; CDR3aa: CASSLNWASTDTQYF; d_gene: .; abundance: .; v_gene: TRBV28; j_gene: TRBJ2-3